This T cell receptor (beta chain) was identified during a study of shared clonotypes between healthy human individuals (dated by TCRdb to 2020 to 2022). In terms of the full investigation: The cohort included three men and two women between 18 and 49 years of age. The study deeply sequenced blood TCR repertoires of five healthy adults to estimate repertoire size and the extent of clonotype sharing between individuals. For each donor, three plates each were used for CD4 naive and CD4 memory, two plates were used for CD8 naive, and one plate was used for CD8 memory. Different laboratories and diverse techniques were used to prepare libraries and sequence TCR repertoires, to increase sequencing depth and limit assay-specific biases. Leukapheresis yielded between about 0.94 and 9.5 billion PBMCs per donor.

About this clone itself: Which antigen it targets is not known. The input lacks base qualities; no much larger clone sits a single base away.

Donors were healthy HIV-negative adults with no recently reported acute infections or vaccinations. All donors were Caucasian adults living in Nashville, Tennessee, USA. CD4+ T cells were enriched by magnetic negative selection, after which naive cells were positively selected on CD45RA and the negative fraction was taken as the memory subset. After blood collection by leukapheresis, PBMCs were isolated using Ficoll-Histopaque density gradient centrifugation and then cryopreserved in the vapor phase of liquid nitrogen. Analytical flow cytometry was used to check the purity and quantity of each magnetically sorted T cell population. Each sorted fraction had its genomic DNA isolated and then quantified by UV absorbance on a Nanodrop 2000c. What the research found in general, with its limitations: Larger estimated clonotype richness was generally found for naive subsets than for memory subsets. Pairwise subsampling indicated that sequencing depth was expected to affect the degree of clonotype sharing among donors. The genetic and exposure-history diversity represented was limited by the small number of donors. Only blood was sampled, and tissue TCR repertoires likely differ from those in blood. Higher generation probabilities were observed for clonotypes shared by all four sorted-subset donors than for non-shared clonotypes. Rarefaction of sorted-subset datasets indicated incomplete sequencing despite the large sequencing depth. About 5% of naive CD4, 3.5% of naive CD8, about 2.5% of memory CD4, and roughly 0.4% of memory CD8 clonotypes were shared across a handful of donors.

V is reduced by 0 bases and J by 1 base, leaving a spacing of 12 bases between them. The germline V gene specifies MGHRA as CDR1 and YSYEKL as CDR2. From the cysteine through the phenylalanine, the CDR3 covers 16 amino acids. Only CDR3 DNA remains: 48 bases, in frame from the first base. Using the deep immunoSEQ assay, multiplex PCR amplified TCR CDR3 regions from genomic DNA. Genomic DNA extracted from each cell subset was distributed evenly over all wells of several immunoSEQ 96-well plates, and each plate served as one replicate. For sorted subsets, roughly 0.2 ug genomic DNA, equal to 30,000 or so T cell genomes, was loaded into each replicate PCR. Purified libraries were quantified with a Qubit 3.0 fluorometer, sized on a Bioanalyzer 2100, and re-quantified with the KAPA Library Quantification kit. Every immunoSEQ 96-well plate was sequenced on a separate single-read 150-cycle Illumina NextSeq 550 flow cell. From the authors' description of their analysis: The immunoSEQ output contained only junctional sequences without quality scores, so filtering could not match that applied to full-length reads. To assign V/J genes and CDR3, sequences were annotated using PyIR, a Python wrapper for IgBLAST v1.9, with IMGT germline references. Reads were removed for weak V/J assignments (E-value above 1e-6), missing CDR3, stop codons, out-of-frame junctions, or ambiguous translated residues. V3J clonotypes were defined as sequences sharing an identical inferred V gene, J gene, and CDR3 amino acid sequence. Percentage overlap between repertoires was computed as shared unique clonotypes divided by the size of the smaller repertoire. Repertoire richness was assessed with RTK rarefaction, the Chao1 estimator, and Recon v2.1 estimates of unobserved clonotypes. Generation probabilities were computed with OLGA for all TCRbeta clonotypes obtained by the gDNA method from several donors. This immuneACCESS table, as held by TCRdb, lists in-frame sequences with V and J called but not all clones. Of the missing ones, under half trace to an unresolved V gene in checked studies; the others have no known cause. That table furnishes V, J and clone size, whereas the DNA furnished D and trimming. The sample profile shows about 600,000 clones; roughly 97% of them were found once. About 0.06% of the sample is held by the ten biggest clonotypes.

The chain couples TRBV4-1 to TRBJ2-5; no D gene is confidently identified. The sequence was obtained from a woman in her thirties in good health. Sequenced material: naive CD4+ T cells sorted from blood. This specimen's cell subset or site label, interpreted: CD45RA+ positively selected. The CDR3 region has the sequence CASSQDGLRTQETQYF. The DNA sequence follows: TGCGCCAGCAGCCAAGACGGCCTCCGGACCCAAGAGACCCAGTACTTC.